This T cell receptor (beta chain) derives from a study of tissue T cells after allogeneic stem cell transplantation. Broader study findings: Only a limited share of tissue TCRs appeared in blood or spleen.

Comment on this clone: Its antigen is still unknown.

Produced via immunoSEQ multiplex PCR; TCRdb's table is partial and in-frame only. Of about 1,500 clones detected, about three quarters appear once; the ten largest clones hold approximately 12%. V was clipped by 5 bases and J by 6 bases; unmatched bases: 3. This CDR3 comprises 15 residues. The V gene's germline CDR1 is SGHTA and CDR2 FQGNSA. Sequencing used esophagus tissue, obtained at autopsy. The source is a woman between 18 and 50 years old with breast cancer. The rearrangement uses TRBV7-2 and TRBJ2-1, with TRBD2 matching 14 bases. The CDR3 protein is CASSAGLAGVNEQFF. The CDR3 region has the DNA TGTGCCAGCAGCGCGGGACTAGCGGGAGTCAATGAGCAGTTCTTC.